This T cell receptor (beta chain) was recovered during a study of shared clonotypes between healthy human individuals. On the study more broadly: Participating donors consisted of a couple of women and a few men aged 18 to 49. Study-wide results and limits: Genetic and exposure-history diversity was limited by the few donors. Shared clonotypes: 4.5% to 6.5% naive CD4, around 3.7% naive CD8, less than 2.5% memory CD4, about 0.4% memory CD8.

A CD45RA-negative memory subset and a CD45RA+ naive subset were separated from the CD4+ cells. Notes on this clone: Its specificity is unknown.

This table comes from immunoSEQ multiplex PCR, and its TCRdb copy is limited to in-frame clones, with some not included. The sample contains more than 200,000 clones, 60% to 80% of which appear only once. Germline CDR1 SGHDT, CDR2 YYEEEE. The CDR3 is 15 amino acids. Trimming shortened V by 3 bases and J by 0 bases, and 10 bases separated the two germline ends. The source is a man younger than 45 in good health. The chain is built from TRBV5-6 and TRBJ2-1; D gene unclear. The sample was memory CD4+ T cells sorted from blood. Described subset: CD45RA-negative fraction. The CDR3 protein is CASSWMGSSYNEQFF. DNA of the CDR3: TGTGCCAGCAGCTGGATGGGAAGCTCCTACAATGAGCAGTTCTTC.